The TCR beta chain under discussion was sequenced for a study of shared T cell receptors in the human thymus. Profiling relied on immunoSEQ multiplex PCR, and the TCRdb table lists in-frame clones only, not all of them. The sample has about 660,000 clones, roughly 90% seen once. These data were also reused for a study on human thymus T cells. Turning to that study: Repertoires from thymus and blood appeared to show biased V and J gene usage.

The sample comprised thymocytes. The TCR comes from a boy in the first two years of life with a congenital heart defect.

The DNA of the CDR3 is TGTGCCAGTAGACCGGAACCCCCGGAGAAGGTCACTGAAGCTTTCTTT. Amino acids: CASRPEPPEKVTEAFF. This chain joins TRBV19 and TRBJ1-1; D gene ambiguous. The CDR3 is 16 residues long. Germline CDR1 LNHDA, CDR2 SQIVND (reference sequence). Trimming took off 6 bases at V and 4 bases at J, with 21 bases between the two ends. Filled out from reference TRBV19 and TRBJ1-1, the complete variable domain reads DGGITQSPKYLFRKEGQNVTLSCEQNLNHDAMYWYRQDPGQGLRLIYYSQIVNDFQKGDIAEGYSVSREKKESFPLTVTSAQKNPTAFYLCASRPEPPEKVTEAFFGQGTRLTVV.